These 9 T cell receptor beta chains were sequenced from one sample in a study of control samples from healthy donors and cancer patients. Sequenced by immunoSEQ multiplex PCR; TCRdb stores in-frame clones only, minus some. In the table there are some 45,000 clones, approximately 90% of which are singletons. The specimen sequenced was PBMCs. The source of these receptors is a woman aged 35 to 49 with head and neck cancer.

This chain joins TRBV3-1 (or the pseudogene TRBV3-2) and TRBJ2-3; 7 bases are a match to TRBD2. After removal of 4 bases from V and 5 bases from J, the junction contained 6 bases not matched to a gene. The CDR3 sequence is 14 residues long. CDR1 LGHDT and CDR2 YNNKEL come from the germline V gene (reference sequence). The CDR3 coding sequence is TGTGCCAGCAGCCGGGGCGGGAGTGTAGATACGCAGTATTTT. Amino acid sequence: CASSRGGSVDTQYF.

This chain joins TRBV5-1 and TRBJ1-2, with TRBD1 as a possible D gene (6 bases). The CDR3 sequence is 16 residues long. Germline assignment: CDR1 SGHRS and CDR2 YFSETQ. Deletions cut 4 bases from V and 2 bases from J, with 18 bases between. This CDR3 is CASSLTGGAPNYGYTF. CDR3 DNA sequence: TGCGCCAGCAGCCTTACCGGGGGGGCACCAAACTATGGCTACACCTTC.

The chain combines TRBV7-3 with TRBJ1-1; D might be TRBD1 (5 bases). CDR3 length: 14 amino acids. Trimming stripped 0 bases from V and 5 bases from J, with 10 bases between. Germline-derived CDR1 and CDR2 are SGHTA and FQGTGA. CDR3 DNA sequence: TGTGCCAGCAGCTTAACGGCAGGGAAAACTGAAGCTTTCTTT. It yields the protein CASSLTAGKTEAFF.

This chain uses TRBV20-1 with TRBJ2-7; 9 nucleotides line up with TRBD2. Germline V gene data show CDR1 as DFQATT and CDR2 as SNEGSKA (reference sequence). The CDR3 is 13 residues long. Trimming at V came to 3 bases and at J to 5 bases, leaving 5 bases not matched to a gene. The CDR3 spells CSASIAGVNEQYF. The CDR3 DNA sequence: TGCAGTGCTAGTATAGCGGGAGTTAACGAGCAGTACTTC.

This clone was counted only a few times. The rearrangement joins TRBV14 to TRBJ2-5; D is unresolved. V lost 1 base and J 8 bases, leaving 11 bases between the germline ends. The CDR3 is made up of 13 amino acids. Germline CDR1 and CDR2: SGHDN and FVKESK. CDR3 coding DNA: TGTGCCAGCAGCCAAGGCCTCGGACGAACCCAGTACTTC. Encoded protein: CASSQGLGRTQYF.

The J gene is TRBJ2-2, the V gene TRBV7-9; 7 nucleotides align to TRBD1. The CDR3 totals 16 residues. Germline V gene sequence: CDR1 SEHNR, CDR2 FQNEAQ (reference sequence). The ends lost 5 bases at V and 4 bases at J; junction bases unmatched: 10. The CDR3 DNA follows: TGTGCCAGCAGCCGCCACGATGAGGGGGCCACCGGGGAGCTGTTTTTT. This sequence encodes CASSRHDEGATGELFF.

The V and J genes are TRBV10-3 and TRBJ1-1; D ambiguous. This CDR3 contains 15 residues. The germline V and J ends were trimmed by 0 bases and 0 bases, with 8 bases remaining between them. Germline V gene data show CDR1 as ENHRY and CDR2 as SYGVKD. CDR3 bases: TGTGCCATCAGTGAGTCGAGGACTCTGAACACTGAAGCTTTCTTT. Amino acids: CAISESRTLNTEAFF.

Concerning this clone itself: Other nucleotide sequences from this sample produce the same CDR3. This chain links TRBV5-1 with TRBJ2-1, with 8 bases aligning to TRBD2. V gave up 1 base and J gave up 2 bases; unmatched junction bases: 2. CDR1 is SGHRS and CDR2 is YFSETQ in the germline V gene. The CDR3 contains 15 residues. CDR3: CASSLTSGTYNEQFF. The CDR3 bases are TGCGCCAGCAGCTTGACTAGCGGTACCTACAATGAGCAGTTCTTC. Full variable domain (remainder filled in from reference TRBV5-1 and TRBJ2-1): KAGVTQTPRYLIKTRGQQVTLSCSPISGHRSVSWYQQTPGQGLQFLFEYFSETQRNKGNFPGRFSGRQFSNSRSEMNVSTLELGDSALYLCASSLTSGTYNEQFFGPGTRLTVL.

V gene TRBV21-1 combines with J gene TRBJ1-2; the listed D gene, TRBD1, was not tested against the DNA. TRBV21-1 is noted as a pseudogene. The CDR3 extends over 21 amino acids. CDR3 DNA: TGTGCCAGCAGCAAAGGACGGGGGCACCGGGACAGGAGGGATTTAGGCCATGGCTACACCTTC. Encoded protein: CASSKGRGHRDRRDLGHGYTF.